Listed here are 9 T cell receptor beta chains from one sample, sequenced in a study of shared clonotypes between healthy human individuals (dated by TCRdb to the early 2020s). Receptor libraries were prepared by the immunoSEQ multiplex PCR assay. TCRdb holds this immuneACCESS table with in-frame rearrangements only. Some clones are missing; in checked studies, unresolved V genes explain under half, and the rest has no known cause. The sample has around 700,000 clones on record, approximately 79% of them singletons. The ten biggest clones cover more than 1.5% of the sample. Sequencing input: memory CD4+ T cells sorted from blood. The cell subset or site label, as the study defines it: CD45RA-negative fraction. These receptors were collected from a woman in her twenties or thirties in good health.

This rearrangement joins TRBV5-4 to TRBJ1-3; the D is unclear. CDR3 length: 12 amino acids. Trimming shortened V by 4 bases and J by 0 bases, and 2 bases separated the two germline ends. CDR1 and CDR2 from the germline V gene are SGHNT and YYREEE (reference sequence). The CDR3 protein is CASSTSGNTIYF. DNA for the CDR3: TGTGCCAGCAGCACCTCTGGAAACACCATATATTTT.

The chain couples TRBV5-1 to TRBJ2-7, with TRBD2 matching over 7 bases. This CDR3 is 14 amino acids long. The V gene's germline CDR1 is SGHRS and CDR2 YFSETQ. V shed 7 bases, J shed 6 bases, and the junction held 13 bases outside the gene matches. Here the CDR3 DNA reads TGCGCCAGCGCCCCCGGGACTAAGGGGACCGAGCAGTACTTC. Translation gives CASAPGTKGTEQYF.

This clone appeared once. The chain couples TRBV28 to TRBJ1-2; D is uncertain. Germline CDR1 reads MDHEN; CDR2 reads SYDVKM. Trimming took off 0 bases at V and 5 bases at J, with 13 bases between the two ends. The CDR3 runs to 15 residues. CDR3 residues: CASSLWMGAGYGYTF. Written as DNA, the CDR3 is TGTGCCAGCAGTTTATGGATGGGCGCGGGATATGGCTACACCTTC.

The gene calls are TRBV21-1 and TRBJ2-7; TRBD2, the D gene given by the table, was not confirmed from the DNA. TRBV21-1 is recorded as a pseudogene. This CDR3 is 16 amino acids long. The CDR3 here is CASSKEGGGKSYEQYF. CDR3 DNA: TGTGCCAGCAGCAAAGAGGGGGGAGGGAAGTCCTACGAGCAGTACTTC.

The chain couples TRBV28 to TRBJ2-2, with D tentatively TRBD1 or TRBD2 (5 bases each). The CDR3 loop spans 17 amino acids. V shed 6 bases and J shed 6 bases, with 23 bases lying between them. Germline V gives CDR1 MDHEN, CDR2 SYDVKM. Written as DNA, the CDR3 is TGTGCCAGCAGAGGGGTTGTCGCCAGGGACCAGGCCGGGGAGCTGTTTTTT. Its translation: CASRGVVARDQAGELFF.

The V gene is TRBV27, the J gene TRBJ2-7, with a weak D call TRBD2 (6 bases). From germline, CDR1 is MNHEY and CDR2 SMNVEV (reference sequence). CDR3 size: 19 residues. Trimming stripped 3 bases from V and 0 bases from J, with 24 bases between. CDR3 sequence: CASSLRRWPGLETSYEQYF. CDR3 bases: TGTGCCAGCAGTTTGAGGCGTTGGCCGGGACTCGAAACCTCCTACGAGCAGTACTTC.

This clone was seen a single time. The chain links TRBV5-1 to TRBJ2-1; D perhaps matches TRBD2 (6 bases). CDR1 and CDR2 (germline): SGHRS, YFSETQ. Between the trimmed V and J ends, which lost 4 bases and 4 bases, there was a span of 12 bases. This CDR3 comprises 14 residues. As DNA, the CDR3 is TGCGCCAGCAGCAACGGGGGATTATACAATGAGCAGTTCTTC. This codes for CASSNGGLYNEQFF.

The CDR3 DNA is TGTGCCAGCACCGAGGGGGGGATGGCGCAGTATTTT. This codes for CASTEGGMAQYF. The chain joins TRBV6-1 to TRBJ2-3; possible D gene TRBD2, 7 bases. With 7 bases removed from V and 10 bases from J, the gap between germline ends came to 15 bases. The CDR3 is 12 residues long. CDR1 and CDR2 from the germline V gene are MNHNS and SASEGT.

This chain links TRBV25-1 with TRBJ2-6; 7 bases align to TRBD2. The CDR3 totals 18 residues. CDR1 and CDR2 (germline): MGHDK, SYGVNS. Trimming removed 6 bases from V and 0 bases from J; junction bases left unmatched: 11. CDR3 loop: CASRGPGGVSSGANVLTF. The CDR3 DNA reads as TGTGCCAGCAGGGGACCTGGGGGGGTTAGCTCTGGGGCCAACGTCCTGACTTTC.